This entry is about one TCR beta chain. The target of this receptor is not known. There are no base qualities to consult, and no much larger clone falls within one base. This sample is drawn from a study of T cell responses to AZD1222 COVID-19 vaccine (dated by TCRdb to 2020 to 2022). With regard to the full study: TCR sequencing was performed for approximately 240 trial participants, of whom about 200 were given two doses of AZD1222 and approximately 26 were given two doses of MenACWY control vaccine. Enrollment into the trials was organized by age into subgroups of 18-55, 56-69 and 70-plus years, and those subgroups contained around 150, 28 and 57 TCR-sequenced participants, respectively. What the authors observed across the whole study: Because no day 14 peak-response samples were available, the repertoires could be characterized only after the peak T cell response. Participants were mostly white British and included more females than males, and it was suggested by the authors that clonal diversity may have been underestimated. The 56-69-year group was small, and its depth increase did not reach significance, likely because of low power. After two AZD1222 doses, both the breadth and the depth of spike-specific TCRs were significantly higher than at day 0 and than in MenACWY recipients. Only five to seven AZD1222 recipients were SARS-CoV-2 seropositive at baseline, limiting conclusions about previously exposed vaccinees. Nearly half of unique spike-specific TCRs reportedly recognized epitopes outside regions mutated in the B.1.351 and B.1.1.7 variants. Vaccine-associated CD4 TCRs spanned the whole spike protein, with dominant responses in regions 160-218 and 743-854.

This specimen's time point label, interpreted: baseline before first vaccination. What the treatment or condition label conveys for this sample: meningococcal conjugate vaccine given as trial control. Vaccinee samples were obtained from the UK trials COV001 and COV002, which included a single-blind randomized controlled phase 2/3 trial of AZD1222 (ChAdOx1 nCoV-19) in healthy adults. Trial participant PBMC samples were collected at day 0 and day 28 after the second dose for TCRbeta chain sequencing. The CDR3 regions of human TCRbeta chains were analyzed by immunosequencing. The study's processing was this. Repertoire TCRs were matched against a reference library of SARS-CoV-2-specific TCRs generated with the MIRA antigen-specificity platform. Breadth was defined as the fraction of unique TCRs that were SARS-CoV-2-associated. Depth was defined as the fraction of total T cells that were SARS-CoV-2-associated. Using the MIRA data, each spike-specific TCR was mapped to the spike region that the TCR reacts to and placed in a CD4 or CD8 class. Log10-transformed breadth and depth values were compared by one-way ANOVA with Sidak's multiple comparisons tests. TCRdb holds this immuneACCESS table with in-frame rearrangements only. Some clones are missing; in checked studies, unresolved V genes explain under half, and the rest has no known cause. For V, J and clone size, that table is used; D and trimming come from the DNA. This sample is represented by about 83,000 clones; roughly 90% of them were singletons. Of the sample, roughly 4.5% is held by the ten largest clones.

The TCR comes from an adult in good health. The source was peripheral blood, collected on day 0 of MenACWY control vaccination.

The bases are TGTGCCAGCAGCTTAAAGGGGGGAGCTTTCTTT. It specifies CASSLKGGAFF. The chain is assembled from TRBV7-9 and TRBJ1-1; possibly the D gene is TRBD1, per 6 matching bases. Cut back by 2 bases and 10 bases, the V and J ends lie 8 bases apart. The CDR3 measures 11 amino acids from cysteine to phenylalanine. Just CDR3 DNA is preserved here, 33 bases in frame from base 1. In the germline V gene (reference sequence), CDR1 corresponds to SEHNR and CDR2 to FQNEAQ.